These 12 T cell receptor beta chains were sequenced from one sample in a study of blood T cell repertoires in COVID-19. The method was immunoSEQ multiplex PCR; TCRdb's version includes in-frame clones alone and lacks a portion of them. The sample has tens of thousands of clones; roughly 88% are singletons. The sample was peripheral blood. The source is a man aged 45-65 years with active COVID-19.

The CDR3 sequence is CASSQVFTGGSGNTIYF. CDR3 coding DNA: TGTGCCAGCAGCCAAGTATTTACAGGGGGCTCTGGAAACACCATATATTTT. The V call is TRBV4-2, the J call TRBJ1-3; 8 nucleotides agree with TRBD1. Germline V gene lookup returns CDR1 LGHNA and CDR2 YNFKEQ. CDR3 length equals 17 residues. V shed 1 base and J 0 bases; nucleotides not matched to a gene: 5.

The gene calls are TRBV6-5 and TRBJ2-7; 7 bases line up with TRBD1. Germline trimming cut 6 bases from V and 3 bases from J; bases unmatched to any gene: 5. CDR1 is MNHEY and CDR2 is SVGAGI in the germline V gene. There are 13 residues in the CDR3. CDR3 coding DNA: TGTGCCAGCAGCAGGGACAGCGGCTACGAGCAGTACTTC. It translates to CASSRDSGYEQYF.

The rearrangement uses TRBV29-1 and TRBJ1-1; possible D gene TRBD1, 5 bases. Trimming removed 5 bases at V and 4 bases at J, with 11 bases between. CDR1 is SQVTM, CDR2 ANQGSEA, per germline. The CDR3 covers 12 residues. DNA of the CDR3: TGCAGCGTTCGCGGGGGGATCACTGAAGCTTTCTTT. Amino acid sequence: CSVRGGITEAFF.

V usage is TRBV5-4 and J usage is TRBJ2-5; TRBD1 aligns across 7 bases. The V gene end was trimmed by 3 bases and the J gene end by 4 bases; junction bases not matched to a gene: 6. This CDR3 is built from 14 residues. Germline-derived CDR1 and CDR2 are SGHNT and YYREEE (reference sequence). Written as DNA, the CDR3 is TGTGCCAGCAGCTCCCGACAGGGTGGAGAGACCCAGTACTTC. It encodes CASSSRQGGETQYF.

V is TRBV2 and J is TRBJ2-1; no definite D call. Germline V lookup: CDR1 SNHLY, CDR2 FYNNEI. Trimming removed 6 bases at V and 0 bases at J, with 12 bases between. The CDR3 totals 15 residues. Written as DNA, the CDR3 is TGTGCCAGCAGGCGGCCGGCTGGCTCCTACAATGAGCAGTTCTTC. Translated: CASRRPAGSYNEQFF.

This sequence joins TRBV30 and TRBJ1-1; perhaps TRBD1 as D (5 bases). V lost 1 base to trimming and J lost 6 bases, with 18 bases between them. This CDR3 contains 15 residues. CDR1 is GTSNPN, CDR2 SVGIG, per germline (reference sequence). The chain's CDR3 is CAWSAPRQKVPEAFF. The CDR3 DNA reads TGTGCCTGGAGTGCCCCGCGACAGAAGGTCCCTGAAGCTTTCTTT.

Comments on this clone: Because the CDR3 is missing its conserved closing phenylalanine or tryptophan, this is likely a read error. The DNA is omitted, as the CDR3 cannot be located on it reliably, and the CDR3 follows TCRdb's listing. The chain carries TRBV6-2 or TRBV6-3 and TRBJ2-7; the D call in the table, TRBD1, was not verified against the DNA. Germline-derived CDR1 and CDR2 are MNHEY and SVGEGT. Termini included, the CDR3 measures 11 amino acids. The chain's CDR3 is CASSDRDRLRI.

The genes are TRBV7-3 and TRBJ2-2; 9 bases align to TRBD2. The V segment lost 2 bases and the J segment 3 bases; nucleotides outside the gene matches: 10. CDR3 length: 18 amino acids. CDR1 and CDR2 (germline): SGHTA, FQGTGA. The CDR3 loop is CASSLFVRASGDTGELFF. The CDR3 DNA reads TGTGCCAGCAGCTTATTCGTTCGGGCTAGCGGGGACACCGGGGAGCTGTTTTTT. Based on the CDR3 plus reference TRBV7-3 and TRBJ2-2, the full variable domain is GAGVSQTPSNKVTEKGKYVELRCDPISGHTALYWYRQSLGQGPEFLIYFQGTGAADDSGLPNDRFFAVRPEGSVSTLKIQRTERGDSAVYLCASSLFVRASGDTGELFFGEGSRLTVL.

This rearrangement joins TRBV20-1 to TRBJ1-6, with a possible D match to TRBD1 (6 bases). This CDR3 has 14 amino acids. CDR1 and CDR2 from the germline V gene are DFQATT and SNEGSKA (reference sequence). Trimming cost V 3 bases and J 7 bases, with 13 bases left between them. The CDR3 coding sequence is TGCAGTGCTAGTATCCAGGGGCAAAATTCACCCCTCCACTTT. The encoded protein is CSASIQGQNSPLHF.

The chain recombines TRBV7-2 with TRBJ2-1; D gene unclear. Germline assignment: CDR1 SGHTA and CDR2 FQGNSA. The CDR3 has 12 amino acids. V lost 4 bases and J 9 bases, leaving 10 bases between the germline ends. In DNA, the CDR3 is TGTGCCAGCAGCTCCCAAGCCGGTGAGCAGTTCTTC. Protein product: CASSSQAGEQFF.

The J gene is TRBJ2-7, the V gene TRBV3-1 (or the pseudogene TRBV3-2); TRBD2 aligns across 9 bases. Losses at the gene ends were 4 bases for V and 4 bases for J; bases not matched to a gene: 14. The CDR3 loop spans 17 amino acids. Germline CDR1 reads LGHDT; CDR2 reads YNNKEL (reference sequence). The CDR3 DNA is TGTGCCAGCAGCCCCCAAGCGGGGGGCTTCCTGGGGTACGAGCAGTACTTC. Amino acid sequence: CASSPQAGGFLGYEQYF.

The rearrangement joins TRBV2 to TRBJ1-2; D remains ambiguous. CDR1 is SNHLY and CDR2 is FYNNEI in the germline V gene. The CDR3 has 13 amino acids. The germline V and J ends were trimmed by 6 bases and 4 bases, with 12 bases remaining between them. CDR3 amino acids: CASSLEAPYGYTF. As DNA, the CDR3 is TGTGCCAGCAGCCTGGAGGCCCCCTATGGCTACACCTTC.